This TCR beta chain appears in the sequencing data of a study of T-cell reconstitution after alpha-beta-depleted transplantation in children. This CDR3 has 15 amino acids. V lost 0 bases and J 0 bases, leaving 8 bases between the germline ends. Germline assignment: CDR1 SGHKS and CDR2 YYEKEE (reference sequence). The TCRbeta library incorporated unique molecular identifiers. One entry per CDR3 protein results from TCRdb running MiXCR on the PCR reads. This sample yields about 980,000 distinct CDR3 sequences, of which roughly 31% are seen a single time; over 25% belongs to the top ten. This clonotype was counted ten times or more.

This TCR was recovered from a boy under two years old who had a stem cell transplant for SCID, so the T cells may come from the graft donor. This specimen consisted of PBMCs, mostly from graft donor cells, obtained 360 days after TCRalphabeta/CD19-depleted stem cell transplant. The rearrangement links TRBV5-5 to TRBJ2-3; D not certain. CDR3 sequence: CASSLVLRSTDTQYF. CDR3 in DNA: TGTGCCAGCAGCTTGGTGCTACGGAGCACAGATACGCAGTATTTT.